The subject of this entry is one T cell receptor beta chain. As yet, its antigen is unknown. This sample is part of a study of T cell repertoires in cytomegalovirus infection. Study-level information: Shared public TCR beta signatures pointed to both CMV infection and a matching HLA type.

CDR3 size: 14 residues. Trimming shortened V by 5 bases and J by 2 bases, and 11 bases separated the two germline ends. The germline V gene encodes CDR1 SGHDT and CDR2 YYEEEE. Regarding the study as a whole: Within the response measured ex vivo, HLA-C-restricted CMV-specific TCR beta clonotypes were dominant.

MiXCR, applied by TCRdb to the reads, yields one record per CDR3 protein. Seen here are around 350,000 distinct CDR3 sequences, 18% observed once, and the top ten hold less than 9.5%. The sequence was collected from a human donor in good health (CMV status not recorded). Some clones in this sample may be carry-over from other donors' samples. The sequenced material came from PBMCs. The chain recombines TRBV5-6 with TRBJ2-1; D is ambiguous. CDR3 nucleotides: TGTGCCAGCAGTCGGGCCTTTGCCTACAATGAGCAGTTCTTC. This sequence encodes CASSRAFAYNEQFF.